The next 8 T cell receptor beta chains were all read from a single sample in a study of T-cell reconstitution after alpha-beta-depleted transplantation in children. Library preparation (for TCRbeta) was performed with unique molecular identifiers. TCRdb processed the PCR reads anew with MiXCR; each CDR3 protein has one entry. The data hold under 450,000 distinct CDR3 sequences, with roughly 16% observed a single time. Material: PBMCs, mostly from graft donor cells, obtained 360 days after TCRalphabeta/CD19-depleted stem cell transplant. These receptors all stem from a boy in the first two years of life who had a stem cell transplant for Wiskott-Aldrich syndrome, so the T cells may come from the graft donor.

This clonotype was recorded a few times. The rearrangement joins TRBV5-1 to TRBJ1-1; 12 nucleotides line up with TRBD1. V shed 4 bases, J shed 4 bases, and the junction held 5 bases outside the gene matches. Germline lookup yields CDR1 SGHRS and CDR2 YFSETQ. CDR3 length: 15 amino acids. CDR3 sequence (DNA): TGCGCCAGCAGCCTCTGGGGACAGGGGGCCACTGAAGCTTTCTTT. This gives the protein CASSLWGQGATEAFF.

Here the CDR3 DNA reads TGTGCCAGCTCACCGATCTCAGGGAACTACGAGCAGTACTTC. Translated: CASSPISGNYEQYF. This chain joins TRBV18 and TRBJ2-7, with D possibly matching TRBD1 (5 bases). Trimming took 3 bases from V and 3 from J, leaving 12 bases between them. This CDR3 is built from 14 residues. Per germline, CDR1 KGHSH and CDR2 LQKENI.

CDR3 sequence reads: CASSLVWGEQETQYF. In DNA, the CDR3 is TGTGCCAGCAGCTTAGTTTGGGGGGAGCAAGAGACCCAGTACTTC. V gene TRBV7-2 combines with J gene TRBJ2-5; a weak D match, TRBD2 (6 bases). The CDR3 spans 15 residues. The germline CDR1 and CDR2 sequences are SGHTA and FQGNSA. V lost 1 base and J 2 bases, leaving 11 bases between the germline ends.

This clonotype was found a few times. The genes are TRBV12-3 or TRBV12-4 and TRBJ2-1; D ambiguous. The CDR3 extends over 14 amino acids. V lost 6 bases to trimming and J lost 8 bases, with 17 bases between them. CDR3 sequence: CASSPIKQLHEQFF. DNA for the CDR3: TGTGCCAGCAGCCCTATCAAACAGCTCCATGAGCAGTTCTTC.

The chain combines TRBV24-1 with TRBJ2-3; the match to TRBD1 covers 9 bases. V lost 3 bases and J lost 6; bases outside the gene matches: 9. Germline CDR1 is KGHDR and CDR2 is SFDVKD. The CDR3 contains 16 residues. As DNA, the CDR3 is TGTGCCACCAGTGATACCGGGACAGGGCAATCGGATACGCAGTATTTT. This gives the protein CATSDTGTGQSDTQYF.

This clonotype was seen a handful of times. The chain couples TRBV3-1 to TRBJ2-7, with D perhaps given as TRBD1 or TRBD2 (5 bases each). V dropped 1 base and J dropped 6 bases, with 16 bases sitting between them. The germline CDR1 and CDR2 sequences are LGHDT and YNNKEL (reference sequence). This CDR3 contains 15 residues. The CDR3 nucleotides are TGTGCCAGCAGCCAAGGTGGGACCCCCATGGGCGAGCAGTACTTC. Its translation: CASSQGGTPMGEQYF.

A few counts support this clonotype. The rearrangement uses TRBV11-2 and TRBJ2-4; 7 bases are shared with TRBD2. Germline V lookup: CDR1 SGHAT, CDR2 FQNNGV. V lost 0 bases and J lost 1; bases outside the gene matches: 6. The CDR3 totals 17 residues. The CDR3 nucleotides read TGTGCCAGCAGCTTAGATCGGGCTAGCGGTGCCAAAAACATTCAGTACTTC. This encodes CASSLDRASGAKNIQYF.

The chain employs TRBV15 and TRBJ2-4, with 7 bases identical to TRBD1. The V and J ends lost 0 bases and 0 bases, in that order; junction bases with no gene match: 11. The CDR3 runs to 19 residues. The germline gives CDR1 LNHNV, CDR2 YYDKDF (reference sequence). The CDR3 nucleotides read TGTGCCACCAGCAGAGAACAGGGGTGGACAGCTCTAGCCAAAAACATTCAGTACTTC. Its translation: CATSREQGWTALAKNIQYF.